This T cell receptor beta chain is from a study of T cell responses to AZD1222 COVID-19 vaccine. TCRdb's table, derived via immunoSEQ multiplex PCR, lists solely in-frame clones and lacks some. Here the sample spans approximately 73,000 clones, 70% to 85% being singletons. The study, taken as a whole, reports: When two AZD1222 doses had been given, Spike-specific TCR breadth and depth rose. Spike regions recognized by vaccine-associated CD4 TCRs spanned the protein, led by 160-218 and 743-854.

CDR1 and CDR2 (germline): LGHNA, YSLEER. The CDR3 is 16 amino acids. V was trimmed by 0 bases and J by 5 bases, leaving 16 bases between them. With regard to this clone: The antigen is undetermined.

The sequence came from an adult in good health. The specimen was peripheral blood, collected on day 0 of AZD1222 vaccination. V is TRBV4-3 and J is TRBJ2-5, with D maybe TRBD1 (6 bases). CDR3 DNA sequence: TGCGCCAGCAGCCAAGATTTCCCGGCCAGGGGCGAGACCCAGTACTTC. This codes for CASSQDFPARGETQYF.